The 2 T cell receptor beta chains presented below share a single source sample, sequenced in a study of shared clonotypes between healthy human individuals. The table came from immunoSEQ multiplex PCR; TCRdb's copy has only in-frame clones and leaves some out. The table lists approximately 460,000 clones, roughly four fifths of them singletons. The sequenced sample consisted of PBMCs. The receptors were sampled from a middle-aged woman in good health. Some clones in this sample may be carry-over from other donors' samples.

This clone was seen at least ten times. The V gene is TRBV6-4, the J gene TRBJ2-3, with 7 positions matching TRBD2. CDR1 and CDR2 from the germline V gene are MRHNA and SNTAGT. CDR3 size: 15 residues. V gave up 3 bases and J gave up 7 bases; unmatched junction bases: 10. CDR3 protein: CASSETAGESYTQYF. CDR3 coding DNA: TGTGCCAGCAGTGAAACGGCGGGAGAATCGTATACGCAGTATTTT.

The rearrangement links TRBV6-4 to TRBJ2-1, with 7 bases aligning to TRBD2. The CDR3 length is 13 residues. Trimming removed 6 bases from V and 8 bases from J; junction bases left unmatched: 7. Germline CDR1 is MRHNA and CDR2 is SNTAGT. CDR3 DNA sequence: TGTGCCAGCAGCCGGGAGGAGTTCTATGAGCAGTTCTTC. Protein product: CASSREEFYEQFF.